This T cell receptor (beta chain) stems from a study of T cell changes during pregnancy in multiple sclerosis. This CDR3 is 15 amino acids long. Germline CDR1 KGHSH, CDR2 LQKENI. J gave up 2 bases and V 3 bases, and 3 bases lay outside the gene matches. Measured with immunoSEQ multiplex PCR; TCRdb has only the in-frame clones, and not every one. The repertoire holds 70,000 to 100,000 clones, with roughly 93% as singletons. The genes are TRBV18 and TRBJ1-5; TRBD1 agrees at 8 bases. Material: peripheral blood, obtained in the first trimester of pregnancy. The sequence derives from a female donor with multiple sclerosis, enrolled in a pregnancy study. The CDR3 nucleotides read TGTGCCAGCTCACCCGGACAGGGTGGCAATCAGCCCCAGCATTTT. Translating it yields CASSPGQGGNQPQHF.